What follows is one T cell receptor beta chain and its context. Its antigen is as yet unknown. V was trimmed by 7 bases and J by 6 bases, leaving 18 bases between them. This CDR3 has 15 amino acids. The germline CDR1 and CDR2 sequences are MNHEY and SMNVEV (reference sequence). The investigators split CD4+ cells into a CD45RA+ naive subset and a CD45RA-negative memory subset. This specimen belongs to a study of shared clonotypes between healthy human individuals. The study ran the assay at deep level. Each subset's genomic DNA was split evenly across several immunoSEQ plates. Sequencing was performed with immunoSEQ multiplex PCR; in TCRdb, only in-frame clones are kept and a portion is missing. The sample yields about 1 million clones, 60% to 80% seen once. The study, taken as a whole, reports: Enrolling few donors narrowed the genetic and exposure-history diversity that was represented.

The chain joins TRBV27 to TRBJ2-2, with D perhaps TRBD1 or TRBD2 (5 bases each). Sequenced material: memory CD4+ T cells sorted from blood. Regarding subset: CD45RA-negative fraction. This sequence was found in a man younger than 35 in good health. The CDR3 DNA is TGTGCCAGCACCGAGAGGGGCTGGATTTCCGGGGAGCTGTTTTTT. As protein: CASTERGWISGELFF.